The rows below give T cell receptor beta chains drawn from one sample of a study of T cell responses to AZD1222 COVID-19 vaccine. Measured with immunoSEQ multiplex PCR; TCRdb has only the in-frame clones, and not every one. The table includes tens of thousands of clones, around 82% detected once. The sample in question was peripheral blood, obtained on day 0 of AZD1222 vaccination. These receptors were obtained from an adult in good health. The CDR3 runs from the conserved cysteine through the conserved F or W. D genes are given only for firm matches. Rows may omit the clone size; those that give it use once, few, many or a size class.

V gene,clone size,D gene,J gene,CDR3 DNA,CDR3 protein
TRBV28,NA,TRBD1,TRBJ1-1,TGTGCCAGCAGCCAGGGGGTTGGCACTGAAGCTTTCTTT,CASSQGVGTEAFF
TRBV4-3,NA,TRBD2,TRBJ2-2,TGCGCCAGCAGCCCGAATAGCGGGGAAACCGGGGAGCTGTTTTTT,CASSPNSGETGELFF
TRBV5-1,NA,TRBD1,TRBJ1-2,TGCGCCAGCAGTCCCGGGACAGAGGGCGTGGGCTATGGCTACACCTTC,CASSPGTEGVGYGYTF
TRBV11-3,NA,NA,TRBJ2-3,TGTGCCAGCAGCCCAGGAGGACTCTTCACAGATACGCAGTATTTT,CASSPGGLFTDTQYF
TRBV19,NA,TRBD2,TRBJ2-5,TGTGCCAGTAGGATCCGGGCGGGGGAAGAGACCCAGTACTTC,CASRIRAGEETQYF
TRBV2,NA,TRBD1,TRBJ1-2,TGTGCCAGCAGCGCCGGGACAGGGCTGGGGCGAGAAGGCTACACCTTC,CASSAGTGLGREGYTF
TRBV29-1,NA,NA,TRBJ1-5,TGCAGCGTTGGGGGGGGCAATCAGCCCCAGCATTTT,CSVGGGNQPQHF
TRBV11-2,NA,NA,TRBJ2-5,TGTGCCAGCACCCCGGGTTGGGGGTCGGAGACCCAGTACTTC,CASTPGWGSETQYF
TRBV19,once,TRBD2,TRBJ2-7,TGTGCCAGTAGCCCGGGGGGGCGCTACGAGCAGTACTTC,CASSPGGRYEQYF
TRBV9,NA,NA,TRBJ1-1,TGTGCCAGCAGCGCCAGTTTTCTGACAGGGAACACTGAAGCTTTCTTT,CASSASFLTGNTEAFF
TRBV5-1,few,TRBD2,TRBJ2-7,TGCGCCAGCAGCTTGGCGCCTAACGAGGGAGGGGCCTACGAGCAGTACTTC,CASSLAPNEGGAYEQYF
TRBV5-6,NA,NA,TRBJ2-7,TGTGCCAGCAGCTTGGACAGGTCTCGGACGGGATACGAGCAGTACTTC,CASSLDRSRTGYEQYF
TRBV15,NA,NA,TRBJ2-1,TGTGCCACCAGCAGAGATCCCATGTACAATGAGCAGTTCTTC,CATSRDPMYNEQFF
TRBV19,NA,TRBD2,TRBJ2-1,TGTGCCAGTAGGATCCGGACTAGCGGTTACAATGAGCAGTTCTTC,CASRIRTSGYNEQFF
TRBV7-9,NA,TRBD1,TRBJ2-3,TGTGCCAGCAGCCTGACAGGGGCTACGCAGTATTTT,CASSLTGATQYF
TRBV24-1,NA,NA,TRBJ2-1,TGTGCCACCAGTGGGGAGAACAATGAGCAGTTCTTC,CATSGENNEQFF
TRBV6-5,NA,NA,TRBJ1-1,TGTGCCAGCAGTTACCTGGGGAACACTGAAGCTTTCTTT,CASSYLGNTEAFF
TRBV7-3,NA,NA,TRBJ1-3,TGTGCCAGCAGCTTAAGCCGTGGAAACACCATATATTTT,CASSLSRGNTIYF